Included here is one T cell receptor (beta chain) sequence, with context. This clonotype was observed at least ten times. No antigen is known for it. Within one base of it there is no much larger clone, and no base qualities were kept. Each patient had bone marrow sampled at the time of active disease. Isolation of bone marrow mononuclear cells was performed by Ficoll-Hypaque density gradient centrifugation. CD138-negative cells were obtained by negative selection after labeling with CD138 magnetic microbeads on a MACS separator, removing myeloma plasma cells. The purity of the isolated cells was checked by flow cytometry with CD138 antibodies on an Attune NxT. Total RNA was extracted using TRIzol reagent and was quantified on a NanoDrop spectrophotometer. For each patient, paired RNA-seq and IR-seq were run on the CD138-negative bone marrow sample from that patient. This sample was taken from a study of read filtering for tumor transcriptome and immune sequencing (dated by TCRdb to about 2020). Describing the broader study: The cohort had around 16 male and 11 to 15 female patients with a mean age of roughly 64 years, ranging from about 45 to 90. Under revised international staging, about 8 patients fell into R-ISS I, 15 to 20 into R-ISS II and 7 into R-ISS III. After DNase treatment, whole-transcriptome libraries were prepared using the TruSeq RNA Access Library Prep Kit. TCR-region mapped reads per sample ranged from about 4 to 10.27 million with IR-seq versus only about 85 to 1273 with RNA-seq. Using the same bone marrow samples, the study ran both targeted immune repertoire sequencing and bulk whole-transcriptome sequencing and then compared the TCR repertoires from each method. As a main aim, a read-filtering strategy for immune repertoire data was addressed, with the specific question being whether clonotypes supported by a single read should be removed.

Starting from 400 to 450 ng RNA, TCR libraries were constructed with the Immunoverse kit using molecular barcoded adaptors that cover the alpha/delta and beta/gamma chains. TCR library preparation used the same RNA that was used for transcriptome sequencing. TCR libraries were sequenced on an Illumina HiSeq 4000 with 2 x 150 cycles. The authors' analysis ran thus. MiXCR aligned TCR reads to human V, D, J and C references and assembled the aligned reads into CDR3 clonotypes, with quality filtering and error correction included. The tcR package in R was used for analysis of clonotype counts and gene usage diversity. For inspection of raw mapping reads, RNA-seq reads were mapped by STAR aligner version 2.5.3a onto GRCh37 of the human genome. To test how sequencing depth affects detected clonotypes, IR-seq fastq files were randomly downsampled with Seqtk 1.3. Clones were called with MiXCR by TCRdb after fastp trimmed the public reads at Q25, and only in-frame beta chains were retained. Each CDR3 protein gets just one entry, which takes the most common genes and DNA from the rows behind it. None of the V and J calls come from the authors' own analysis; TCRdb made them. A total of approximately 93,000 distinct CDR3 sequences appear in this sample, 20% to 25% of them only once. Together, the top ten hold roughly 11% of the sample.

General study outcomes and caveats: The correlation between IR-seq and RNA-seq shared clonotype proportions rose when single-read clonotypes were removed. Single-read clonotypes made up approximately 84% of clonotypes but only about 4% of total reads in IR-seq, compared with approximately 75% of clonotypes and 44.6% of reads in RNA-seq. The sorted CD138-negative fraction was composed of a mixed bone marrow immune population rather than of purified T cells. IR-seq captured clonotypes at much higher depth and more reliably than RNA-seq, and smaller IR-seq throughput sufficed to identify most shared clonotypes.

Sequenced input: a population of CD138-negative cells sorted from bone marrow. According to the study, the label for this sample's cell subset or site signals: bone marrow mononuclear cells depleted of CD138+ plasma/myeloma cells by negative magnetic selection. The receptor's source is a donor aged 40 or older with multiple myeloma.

This receptor has the CDR3 CASSVEGGKNIQYF. The DNA sequence is as follows: TGTGCCAGCAGTGTCGAGGGGGGCAAAAACATTCAGTACTTC. The receptor chain draws on TRBV6-1 and TRBJ2-4, with the D call tentatively TRBD1 or TRBD2, each fitting 6 bases. The CDR3 has 14 amino acids, counting the end cysteine and phenylalanine. Only the CDR3 DNA stays, 42 bases, in frame from base 1. Based on the germline V gene, the CDR1 and CDR2 sequences are MNHNS and SASEGT. The junction carries 10 bases between V and J, which are trimmed by 4 bases and 3 bases respectively.